A selection of T cell receptor beta chains follows, all from one sample in a study of T cells expressing NK-cell markers. TCRdb re-called the 5' RACE reads and catalogs CDR3 proteins one per entry, DNA excluded. This sample's table reports roughly 420,000 distinct CDR3 sequences. Sequenced material: blood T cells: a sorted CD56 or NKG2C T cell subset, CD4+ or CD8+ T cells, or bulk PBMC T cells (not recorded which). The receptors come from a woman between 18 and 69 years old in good health. The CDR3 runs from the conserved cysteine through the conserved F or W.

TRBV29-1	TRBJ2-1	CSVVRGLAVRFSYNEQFF
TRBV20-1	TRBJ2-1	CSARVGGLARHEQFF
TRBV7-7	TRBJ2-2	CASSPMLVGDPGELFF
TRBV29-1	TRBJ1-2	CSVEDFAQELYGYTF
TRBV12-3/TRBV12-4	TRBJ1-1	CASSLRSDEAFF
TRBV12-3/TRBV12-4	TRBJ1-1	CASSYGPHTEAFF
TRBV27	TRBJ2-7	CASSPDLSSYEQYF
TRBV6-5	TRBJ2-7	CAVGSQGAPYEQYF
TRBV24-1	TRBJ2-1	CATRPGQADHRDEQFF
TRBV20-1	TRBJ2-7	CSARPRMGEQYF
TRBV7-9	TRBJ1-6	CASSLAGANSPLHF
TRBV6-1	TRBJ2-7	CASSPGPGQSYEQYF
TRBV6-1	TRBJ2-1	CASRQGASYNEQFF
TRBV10-3	TRBJ2-2	CATAGTGVTGELFF
TRBV5-1	TRBJ2-5	CASSQGLAGEETQYF
TRBV7-3	TRBJ2-3	CASSLFGLANTDTQYF
TRBV6-1	TRBJ2-7	CASSPGTSGRTKYF
TRBV5-4	TRBJ2-6	CASSFGRSGANVLTF
TRBV10-3	TRBJ2-1	CAISVVQGGDNEQFF
TRBV14	TRBJ2-2	CASSQRLAGGFLNANTGELFF
TRBV6-5	TRBJ1-5	CASSYSYSNQPQHF
TRBV4-3	TRBJ1-2	CASSQQREGRGLYTF
TRBV6-1	TRBJ2-5	CASTLAGQGGTQYF
TRBV3-1	TRBJ2-2	CASSQEYKAGVTGELFF
TRBV9	TRBJ2-2	CASSRTGANTGELFF
TRBV7-2	TRBJ2-7	CASSLDVGEQYF
TRBV7-2	TRBJ1-1	CASSLASGIAEAFF
TRBV7-2	TRBJ1-5	CASSWIQTGSNQPQHF
TRBV5-4	TRBJ2-3	CASTPPGLAADTQYF
TRBV12-3/TRBV12-4	TRBJ2-7	CASSFTGERTYEQYF
TRBV7-3	TRBJ2-1	CASSLYPNREGEQFF
TRBV6-1	TRBJ2-1	CASSATRAGAYNEQFF
TRBV7-2	TRBJ2-6	CASSLAGQFFRSGANVLTF
TRBV7-6	TRBJ1-2	CASSPRDSSIYGYTF
TRBV29-1	TRBJ2-6	CSVSRSSGANVLTF
TRBV6-5	TRBJ2-1	CASSYTSGRPYNEQFF
TRBV6-1	TRBJ2-7	CASSVQHSLGYEQYF
TRBV5-1	TRBJ1-3	CASTLGAGNTIYF
TRBV15	TRBJ2-3	CATLAGGPSDTQYF
TRBV5-8	TRBJ1-2	CASSPHRSVSYGYTF
TRBV7-2	TRBJ2-3	CASSLIRSPDTQYF
TRBV12-3/TRBV12-4	TRBJ2-1	CASSLILLNEQFF
TRBV25-1	TRBJ2-1	CASSLPGAGNEQFF
TRBV20-1	TRBJ2-5	CSARRGTGGETQYF
TRBV24-1	TRBJ2-1	CATSVGDSYNEQFF
TRBV7-8	TRBJ1-1	CASSSREDTEAFF
TRBV4-2	TRBJ2-2	CASSQTGQIWTGELFF
TRBV24-1	TRBJ2-2	CATSADSNTGELFF
TRBV5-1	TRBJ2-7	CASSLGGGQQYF
TRBV29-1	TRBJ2-3	CSVAQGPTQYF
TRBV20-1	TRBJ2-2	CSARVREYTGELFF
TRBV12-3/TRBV12-4	TRBJ2-2	CASRAAAHGELFF
TRBV12-3/TRBV12-4	TRBJ2-1	CASSPGQTYNEQFF
TRBV18	TRBJ2-3	CASSPPSTYFTDTQYF
TRBV27	TRBJ2-2	CASSLQGLDGELFF
TRBV11-2	TRBJ1-1	CASSQDTEAFF
TRBV12-3/TRBV12-4	TRBJ1-1	CASSSPRDRNTEAFF
TRBV11-2	TRBJ1-1	CASSFKGETEAFF
TRBV7-3	TRBJ2-3	CASSLSSGRADTQYF
TRBV7-9	TRBJ2-7	CASSPGSEQYF